One sample yielded the 30 T cell receptor beta chains listed below, sequenced in a study of Graves' ophthalmopathy and Graves' hyperthyroidism. The study amplified TCR beta CDR3 regions using RNA transcripts. The first-round RT-PCR employed HTBI primers together with the Qiagen OneStep RT-PCR kit. A multiplex PCR was then performed as the second round. TCRdb reanalysed the multiplex PCR reads using MiXCR and keeps one entry per CDR3 protein. The sample carries about 740,000 distinct CDR3 sequences, around 40% recorded once. Sequencing was done on a sample of peripheral blood. The receptor set was obtained from an adult man with Graves' ophthalmopathy.

This clonotype was seen a handful of times. The chain joins TRBV9 to TRBJ2-5; TRBD1 or TRBD2 may be the D gene (5 bases each). The germline CDR1 and CDR2 sequences are SGDLS and YYNGEE. The CDR3 spans 15 residues. V lost 4 bases and J 5 bases, leaving 18 bases between the germline ends. CDR3 bases: TGTGCCAGCAGCCCCCGGACTCAAGGGGTGGAGACCCAGTACTTC. Its protein product is CASSPRTQGVETQYF.

V gene TRBV29-1 combines with J gene TRBJ2-1; 10 bases align to TRBD1. This CDR3 region has 14 residues. Germline V lookup: CDR1 SQVTM, CDR2 ANQGSEA. The junction had 4 bases not matched to a gene; V was cut back by 6 bases and J by 2 bases. CDR3 DNA sequence: TGCAGCGTCGTGGGACAGGGGACCTACAATGAGCAGTTCTTC. Translating gives CSVVGQGTYNEQFF.

The chain joins TRBV20-1 to TRBJ1-2; 7 nucleotides align to TRBD1. The CDR3 is made up of 12 amino acids. From germline, CDR1 is DFQATT and CDR2 SNEGSKA (reference sequence). Losses at the gene ends were 6 bases for V and 5 bases for J; bases not matched to a gene: 6. The CDR3 region is CSAPTGTYGYTF. DNA of the CDR3: TGCAGTGCCCCGACAGGGACATATGGCTACACCTTC.

The chain carries TRBV25-1 and TRBJ2-2; 7 positions match TRBD2. Losses at the gene ends were 9 bases for V and 0 bases for J; bases not matched to a gene: 10. Germline CDR1 is MGHDK and CDR2 is SYGVNS. The length of the CDR3 is 16 residues. The CDR3, as DNA: TGTGCCAGTAGTATGTTGGGGGGGACGAACACCGGGGAGCTGTTTTTT. It codes for CASSMLGGTNTGELFF.

The chain recombines TRBV7-2 with TRBJ1-1; 7 bases fit TRBD1. From germline, CDR1 is SGHTA and CDR2 FQGNSA. The CDR3 contains 15 residues. Trimming cost V 7 bases and J 2 bases; bases outside gene matches: 10. The CDR3 protein is CASTRVGQTNTEAFF. CDR3 nucleotides: TGTGCCAGCACCCGGGTGGGACAGACCAACACTGAAGCTTTCTTT. Full variable domain (remainder filled in from reference TRBV7-2 and TRBJ1-1): GAGVSQSPSNKVTEKGKDVELRCDPISGHTALYWYRQSLGQGLEFLIYFQGNSAPDKSGLPSDRFSAERTGGSVSTLTIQRTQQEDSAVYLCASTRVGQTNTEAFFGQGTRLTVV.

A remark on this clonotype: The junction departs from germline at one end; a sequencing error may be responsible. The CDR3: CVSSQWGQPTGELFF. CDR3 nucleotides: TGTGTCAGCAGCCAGTGGGGACAGCCCACCGGGGAGCTGTTTTTT. V gene TRBV7-9 combines with J gene TRBJ2-2, with 7 bases matching TRBD1. Germline CDR1 and CDR2: SEHNR and FQNEAQ (reference sequence). This CDR3 region has 15 residues.

This chain links TRBV14 with TRBJ2-7, with 9 bases aligning to TRBD1. V dropped 0 bases and J dropped 3; count of bases not matched to a gene: 6. Germline-derived CDR1 and CDR2 are SGHDN and FVKESK. The CDR3 covers 16 residues. The CDR3 reads CASSQDSGQGFYEQYF. CDR3 coding DNA: TGTGCCAGCAGCCAAGATTCGGGACAGGGCTTCTACGAGCAGTACTTC.

The V call is TRBV20-1, the J call TRBJ2-7, with 10 bases lining up with TRBD2. The V gene's germline CDR1 is DFQATT and CDR2 SNEGSKA (reference sequence). V dropped 3 bases and J dropped 2; count of bases not matched to a gene: 4. The CDR3 has 14 residues. CDR3: CSASPSGRAYEQYF. The CDR3 bases are TGCAGTGCTAGTCCCAGCGGGAGGGCCTACGAGCAGTACTTC.

The sample holds a few counts of this clonotype. The V and J genes are TRBV20-1 and TRBJ2-5; 8 bases map to TRBD1. Germline CDR1 and CDR2: DFQATT and SNEGSKA (reference sequence). V shed 5 bases, J shed 5 bases, and the junction held 4 bases outside the gene matches. The CDR3 sequence is 12 residues long. CDR3 residues: CSAYRGWETQYF. CDR3 in DNA: TGCAGTGCTTACAGGGGGTGGGAGACCCAGTACTTC.

Regarding this clonotype: This clone may be a read error of a much larger clone one base away. The V call is TRBV19, the J call TRBJ1-2; D remains ambiguous. Germline V gene data show CDR1 as LNHDA and CDR2 as SQIVND (reference sequence). The CDR3 is 14 amino acids. V dropped 7 bases and J dropped 1 base, with 13 bases sitting between them. The CDR3 here is CASTGEELNYGYTF. CDR3 bases: TGTGCCAGTACCGGGGAAGAGCTTAACTATGGCTACACCTTC.

This chain uses TRBV20-1 with TRBJ2-5, with D possibly TRBD1 on 6 matching bases. Germline V lookup: CDR1 DFQATT, CDR2 SNEGSKA (reference sequence). V shed 1 base and J shed 5 bases, with 17 bases lying between them. The CDR3 is 15 residues long. Here the CDR3 reads CSARVPLGARETQYF. For the CDR3, the DNA is TGCAGTGCTAGAGTTCCATTGGGGGCTCGTGAGACCCAGTACTTC.

About this clonotype itself: This sequence may be a read error, since a much larger clone differs from it by one base. A read error is likely, as this CDR3 ends without the conserved phenylalanine or tryptophan. This chain links TRBV7-8 with TRBJ2-7, with D maybe TRBD1 (5 bases). V lost 7 bases to trimming and J lost 2 bases, with 21 bases between them. Germline V gives CDR1 SGHVS, CDR2 FQNEAQ. The length of the CDR3 is 16 residues. This CDR3 is CASTQGVRPTAYEQYC. DNA of the CDR3: TGTGCCAGCACCCAGGGCGTTCGGCCAACAGCCTACGAGCAGTACTGC.

This clonotype was detected ten times or more. The gene calls are TRBV25-1 and TRBJ1-1; perhaps TRBD1 as D (6 bases). The germline gives CDR1 MGHDK, CDR2 SYGVNS. V gave up 1 base and J gave up 4 bases, with 13 bases separating them. The CDR3 runs to 15 residues. DNA of the CDR3: TGTGCCAGCAGTGAATTAGGGGGTTCTGTCACTGAAGCTTTCTTT. Translation: CASSELGGSVTEAFF.

The genes are TRBV7-9 and TRBJ1-6; 7 bases map to TRBD1. Germline V gene sequence: CDR1 SEHNR, CDR2 FQNEAQ (reference sequence). This CDR3 is built from 17 residues. V gave up 1 base and J gave up 6 bases; unmatched junction bases: 9. CDR3 DNA sequence: TGTGCCAGCAGCTTAGAGCCCCCGGGACAGAGTAATTCACCCCTCCACTTT. It codes for CASSLEPPGQSNSPLHF.

This clonotype has a count of ten or more. The chain carries TRBV29-1 and TRBJ1-1; D gene ambiguous. Germline lookup yields CDR1 SQVTM and CDR2 ANQGSEA. The V end lost 8 bases, the J end lost 1 base, and 11 bases lay between the germline ends. The CDR3 extends over 12 amino acids. The CDR3 DNA follows: TGCAGCTCCATCCGAAGGAACACTGAAGCTTTCTTT. As protein: CSSIRRNTEAFF. Together with reference TRBV29-1 and TRBJ1-1, the CDR3 gives the full variable domain: SAVISQKPSRDICQRGTSLTIQCQVDSQVTMMFWYRQQPGQSLTLIATANQGSEATYESGFVIDKFPISRPNLTFSTLTVSNMSPEDSSIYLCSSIRRNTEAFFGQGTRLTVV.

The chain has TRBV10-3 and TRBJ2-7; D perhaps matches TRBD2 (5 bases). The ends were cut back, 1 base at V and 1 base at J, with 8 bases in the middle. The CDR3 is 14 amino acids. Germline V gene sequence: CDR1 ENHRY, CDR2 SYGVKD. The CDR3 DNA sequence: TGTGCCATCAGTGAGTTCGGGGATTCCTACGAGCAGTACTTC. It yields the protein CAISEFGDSYEQYF.

Notes on this clonotype: A much larger clonotype is one base distant, so this may be a read error. This sequence joins TRBV12-3 or TRBV12-4 and TRBJ1-6, with no clear D. This CDR3 region has 13 residues. Here the CDR3 reads CAGSLASPSPLHF. The CDR3 nucleotides read TGTGCCGGCAGTTTAGCCTCCCCTTCACCCCTCCACTTT.

The gene calls are TRBV7-2 and TRBJ1-1; D unclear. The CDR3 sequence is 13 residues long. CDR1 is SGHTA, CDR2 FQGNSA, per germline. Trimming took off 5 bases at V and 6 bases at J, with 13 bases between the two ends. The CDR3 nucleotides are TGTGCCAGCAGCCCAACCCCGGCCTCTGAAGCTTTCTTT. Encoded protein: CASSPTPASEAFF.

This clonotype occurred many times. The rearrangement links TRBV11-2 to TRBJ2-5; D gene uncertain. The CDR3 has 11 amino acids. Deletions cut 5 bases from V and 4 bases from J, with 5 bases between. Germline CDR1 reads SGHAT; CDR2 reads FQNNGV. CDR3 in amino acids: CASSAVETQYF. CDR3 coding DNA: TGTGCCAGCAGCGCTGTAGAGACCCAGTACTTC.

The gene calls are TRBV5-4 and TRBJ1-2; no clear D. Germline CDR1 and CDR2: SGHNT and YYREEE (reference sequence). V was shortened by 2 bases and J by 2 bases, with 10 bases between the two germline ends. The CDR3 sequence is 14 residues long. As DNA, the CDR3 is TGTGCCAGCAGCTTTGGGTCAGCGAACTATGGCTACACCTTC. Translation gives CASSFGSANYGYTF.

This clonotype was seen a few times. The chain carries TRBV11-3 and TRBJ2-5; D is perhaps TRBD1 (6 bases). CDR1 and CDR2 (germline): SGHNT, YENEEA. The CDR3 has 15 amino acids. Trimming removed 2 bases at V and 1 base at J, with 11 bases between. The CDR3 region is CASSLRGTTQETQYF. In DNA, the CDR3 is TGTGCCAGCAGCTTAAGGGGGACCACCCAAGAGACCCAGTACTTC.

The chain links TRBV25-1 to TRBJ1-6; tentatively, D is TRBD1 (5 bases). V was cut by 3 bases and J by 14 bases, with 20 bases left in between. Germline CDR1 MGHDK, CDR2 SYGVNS. This CDR3 is 15 amino acids long. CDR3 in amino acids: CASSDSAGRRTSLHF. The CDR3 nucleotides are TGTGCCAGCAGTGATAGTGCCGGGAGGAGGACATCCCTCCACTTT.

The V and J genes are TRBV7-2 and TRBJ1-2; a possible D gene is TRBD1 (5 bases). Trimming removed 3 bases from V and 9 bases from J, with 11 bases in between. Germline CDR1 SGHTA, CDR2 FQGNSA. This CDR3 is 12 amino acids long. CDR3 sequence: CASSLGGTRYTF. The CDR3 DNA is TGTGCCAGCAGCTTGGGGGGGACTCGCTACACCTTC.

This clonotype was seen a few times. The genes are TRBV7-9 and TRBJ2-7; no reliable D call. Germline CDR1 and CDR2: SEHNR and FQNEAQ (reference sequence). The V gene lost 7 bases and the J gene lost 1 base, with 11 bases spanning the gap. This CDR3 region has 13 residues. The chain's CDR3 is CASTILGSYEQYF. CDR3 DNA sequence: TGTGCCAGCACCATACTCGGGTCCTACGAGCAGTACTTC.

This clonotype was seen more than once but under ten times. The rearrangement joins TRBV5-6 to TRBJ1-1; D is uncertain. The germline gives CDR1 SGHDT, CDR2 YYEEEE. CDR3 length: 14 residues. V dropped 2 bases and J dropped 4 bases, with 12 bases sitting between them. This chain's CDR3 is CASSFRVAGTEAFF. CDR3 bases: TGTGCCAGCAGCTTTAGGGTAGCGGGCACTGAAGCTTTCTTT.

Note on this clonotype: Germline is not matched at one junction end, which may reflect a read error. The chain recombines TRBV7-9 with TRBJ2-7; 8 nucleotides line up with TRBD1. The CDR3 totals 15 residues. Per the germline V gene, CDR1 is SEHNR and CDR2 is FQNEAQ (reference sequence). CDR3 sequence: CAGSRYRTGLVEQYF. The CDR3 nucleotides read TGTGCCGGCAGTCGATACCGGACAGGGTTGGTCGAGCAGTACTTC.

V is TRBV25-1 and J is TRBJ1-1; D not resolved. V dropped 5 bases and J dropped 0 bases, with 13 bases sitting between them. The CDR3 is 15 amino acids. Germline assignment: CDR1 MGHDK and CDR2 SYGVNS. The CDR3 sequence is CASSLLFRMNTEAFF. CDR3 in DNA: TGTGCCAGCAGTTTACTCTTTCGTATGAACACTGAAGCTTTCTTT. Filled out from reference TRBV25-1 and TRBJ1-1, the complete variable domain reads EADIYQTPRYLVIGTGKKITLECSQTMGHDKMYWYQQDPGMELHLIHYSYGVNSTEKGDLSSESTVSRIRTEHFPLTLESARPSHTSQYLCASSLLFRMNTEAFFGQGTRLTVV.

The chain recombines TRBV7-9 with TRBJ1-5, with D unresolved. Germline assignment: CDR1 SEHNR and CDR2 FQNEAQ (reference sequence). Trimming removed 5 bases at V and 5 bases at J, with 13 bases between. This CDR3 spans 14 amino acids. The CDR3 sequence is CASSPGPTDQPQHF. CDR3 bases: TGTGCCAGCAGCCCAGGCCCAACGGATCAGCCCCAGCATTTT.

This clonotype has only a few counts. The rearrangement uses TRBV6-5 and TRBJ1-5; 8 positions match TRBD1. CDR3 length: 15 residues. In germline, CDR1 is MNHEY, CDR2 SVGAGI. With V trimmed by 6 bases and J by 2 bases, 6 bases remained unmatched. CDR3 nucleotide sequence: TGTGCCAGCAGAACGGGACAGGCGGGCAATCAGCCCCAGCATTTT. Translating gives CASRTGQAGNQPQHF.

This clonotype was seen a handful of times. The V call is TRBV11-2, the J call TRBJ2-7, with 9 bases identical to TRBD2. Germline V gene lookup returns CDR1 SGHAT and CDR2 FQNNGV. This CDR3 is built from 14 residues. With V trimmed by 6 bases and J by 5 bases, 8 bases remained unmatched. CDR3 coding DNA: TGTGCCAGCAGTTACGGGCAGCGGGGGGACGAGCAGTACTTC. It codes for CASSYGQRGDEQYF.